A selection of T cell receptor beta chains follows, all from one sample in a study of fetal regulatory T cell absence and autoimmunity. Only in-frame clones appear in the TCRdb table, and some are missing; sequencing was by immunoSEQ multiplex PCR. The table lists 95,000 to 100,000 clones, about two thirds of them singletons. Sequencing was done on a sample of pancreas tissue. These receptors were collected from a male donor with IPEX syndrome. Both conserved end residues are part of each CDR3. A D gene is named only where the DNA matches it firmly. Only some rows state a clone size, as once, few, many or a class for expanded clones.

D	V	J	size	DNA	CDR3
TRBD2	TRBV13	TRBJ2-7	few	TGTGCCAGCAGCTCTCCCTCCACCGGGACGGGGGGTGAGCAGTACTTC	CASSSPSTGTGGEQYF
TRBD2	TRBV7-2	TRBJ2-5	once	TGTGCCAGCAGCTTAGGGGGACTAGCGGAGACCCAGTACTTC	CASSLGGLAETQYF
-	TRBV9	TRBJ2-1	-	TGTGCCAGCAGCGTCAAGGGGGACAATGAGCAGTTCTTC	CASSVKGDNEQFF
TRBD1	TRBV15	TRBJ2-3	-	TGTGCCACCAGCAGGGTGACAGGGGGCGCAGATACGCAGTATTTT	CATSRVTGGADTQYF
-	TRBV27	TRBJ2-3	-	TGTGCCAGCAGTTCCCGCCGGCGGGGGCTATCAGCGGGGTCTAGCACAGATACGCAGTATTTT	CASSSRRRGLSAGSSTDTQYF
-	TRBV19	TRBJ2-1	-	TGTGCCAGTAGTATAGTGGGAGCGAATGAGCAGTTCTTC	CASSIVGANEQFF
-	TRBV19	TRBJ2-3	-	TGTGCCAGTAGTCTAAGACTAGATGGGGCAGATACGCAGTATTTT	CASSLRLDGADTQYF
TRBD2	TRBV5-1	TRBJ2-3	-	TGCGCCAGCAGCAACCTTGGGGGAGGGCCGACAGATACGCAGTATTTT	CASSNLGGGPTDTQYF
-	TRBV10-3	TRBJ2-7	-	TGTGCCATCAGTGAGTCCATGGACAGCTACGAGCAGTACTTC	CAISESMDSYEQYF
TRBD2	TRBV9	TRBJ2-1	few	TGTGCCAGCAGCCTTACTAGCGGGGGATACAATGAGCAGTTCTTC	CASSLTSGGYNEQFF
-	TRBV5-1	TRBJ1-2	-	TGCGCCAGCAGCTTTGTCAATCAGGTGGCTATCCTCCATAACTATGGCTACACCTTC	CASSFVNQVAILHNYGYTF
TRBD2	TRBV2	TRBJ2-1	-	TGTGCCAGCAGTGAGAGGTCTAGCGGGCGTTACAATGAGCAGTTCTTC	CASSERSSGRYNEQFF
-	TRBV7-9	TRBJ2-4	-	TGTGCCAGCAGCTTATCCCCCAGTCCCGCGTTTATAAACATTCAGTACTTC	CASSLSPSPAFINIQYF
-	TRBV19	TRBJ2-2	-	TGTGCCAGTAGCCTTGGGGGCTGGGAGCTGTTTTTT	CASSLGGWELFF
-	TRBV25-1	TRBJ1-1	few	TGTGCCAGCAGTGAAGGGTTCGTTGCTGAAGCTTTCTTT	CASSEGFVAEAFF
-	TRBV27	TRBJ2-3	-	TGTGCCAGCAGGCCGCCAGGGGGGGGCACAGATACGCAGTATTTT	CASRPPGGGTDTQYF
-	TRBV27	TRBJ1-6	-	TGTGCCAGCAGTTTGGGAAAGAGCTCCTATAATTCACCCCTCCACTTT	CASSLGKSSYNSPLHF
-	TRBV7-6	TRBJ2-7	-	TGTGCCAGCAGCTTCGGTCCCTCCTACGAGCAGTACTTC	CASSFGPSYEQYF
-	TRBV5-6	TRBJ2-5	-	TGTGCCAGCAGCATCCGAGAGACCCAGTACTTC	CASSIRETQYF
-	TRBV30	TRBJ1-5	-	TGTGCCTGGAGTCCCCGGGGGGCTAGCAATCAGCCCCAGCATTTT	CAWSPRGASNQPQHF
-	TRBV10-3	TRBJ2-7	-	TGTGCCATCAGTGAGTCAGGGGTAGGCTACGAGCAGTACTTC	CAISESGVGYEQYF
TRBD1	TRBV6-1	TRBJ1-2	-	TGTGCCAGCAGGGGGACAGGGGTGGACTATGGCTACACCTTC	CASRGTGVDYGYTF
-	TRBV10-3	TRBJ1-1	-	TGTGCCATCAGTGCTCGGGGTTTCACTGAAGCTTTCTTT	CAISARGFTEAFF
-	TRBV28	TRBJ2-7	few	TGTGCCAGCAGGTCCATCTACGAGCAGTACTTC	CASRSIYEQYF
-	TRBV7-9	TRBJ1-2	-	TGTGCCGGCGGGGAACCACCTAACTATGGCTACACCTTC	CAGGEPPNYGYTF
-	TRBV30	TRBJ1-2	few	TGTGCCTGGAGACTGAGGGGCAGCTATGGCTACACCTTC	CAWRLRGSYGYTF
TRBD2	TRBV5-4	TRBJ2-3	-	TGTGCCAGCAGCTACAACGGACTAGCGGGGGATGCAGATACGCAGTATTTT	CASSYNGLAGDADTQYF
-	TRBV12-2	TRBJ2-7	-	TGTGCAAGTCGCCCTCAACTCGGTCACGAGCAGTACTTC	CASRPQLGHEQYF
-	TRBV27	TRBJ2-5	-	TGTGCCAGCGGTAGCGTGTACCAAGAGACCCAGTACTTC	CASGSVYQETQYF
TRBD1	TRBV7-9	TRBJ1-2	-	TGTGCCAGCAGCGAGACCGGGACAGGGGGTGAAAAGGGCTACACCTTC	CASSETGTGGEKGYTF
-	TRBV30	TRBJ1-4	-	TGTGCCTGGGCCGCCAGGGAAACTAATGAAAAACTGTTTTTT	CAWAARETNEKLFF
TRBD1	TRBV7-8	TRBJ2-3	-	TGTGCCAGCAGCTTTCCGACAGGGCCCACAGATACGCAGTATTTT	CASSFPTGPTDTQYF
-	TRBV11-2	TRBJ1-6	-	TGTGCCAGCAGCCCTAGTCTCGGAGTTTATAATTCACCCCTCCACTTT	CASSPSLGVYNSPLHF
TRBD2	TRBV5-4	TRBJ2-1	-	TGTGCCAGCAGCATAGCGGGGGGGCCCAATGAGCAGTTCTTC	CASSIAGGPNEQFF
-	TRBV19	TRBJ1-1	-	TGTGCCAGTAGCCCCTGGGGGGGCGGAGTGTTGGACACTGAAGCTTTCTTT	CASSPWGGGVLDTEAFF
-	TRBV5-1	TRBJ1-1	few	TGCGCCAGCAGCTTGGCCGGGAAGGAAAACACTGAAGCTTTCTTT	CASSLAGKENTEAFF
TRBD2	TRBV9	TRBJ2-3	-	TGTGCCAGCAGCGTAGCTAGCGGGAGCACAGATACGCAGTATTTT	CASSVASGSTDTQYF
-	TRBV6-6	TRBJ1-5	once	TGTGCCAGCAGTTGGTCCGTCAATCAGCCCCAGCATTTT	CASSWSVNQPQHF
-	TRBV19	TRBJ1-1	-	TGTGCCAGTAGTATGAGGGGGAACACTGAAGCTTTCTTT	CASSMRGNTEAFF
-	TRBV11-2	TRBJ1-1	-	TGTGCCAGCAGCTCCCAGGCAGGATGGACCCTTGTGAACACTGAAGCTTTCTTT	CASSSQAGWTLVNTEAFF
-	TRBV5-4	TRBJ1-5	-	TGTGCCAGCAGCTTGGGGACGGATCAGCCCCAGCATTTT	CASSLGTDQPQHF
-	TRBV14	TRBJ2-7	-	TGTGCCAGCAGCCAAGGTGGCAGGGCATACGAGCAGTACTTC	CASSQGGRAYEQYF
-	TRBV7-9	TRBJ1-2	few	TGTGCCAGCAGCTTTAAGGGGAATGGCTACACCTTC	CASSFKGNGYTF
TRBD2	TRBV7-9	TRBJ2-7	-	TGTGCCAGCAGCTTAGGCTCTAGCGGGCCTCCCTCCTACGAGCAGTACTTC	CASSLGSSGPPSYEQYF
-	TRBV5-6	TRBJ2-3	-	TGTGCCAGCAGCCGGGACGTCCGGAGCACAGATACGCAGTATTTT	CASSRDVRSTDTQYF
-	TRBV27	TRBJ1-6	-	TGTGCCAGCGGCCAGACAGGAGTCAATTCACCCCTCCACTTT	CASGQTGVNSPLHF
-	TRBV4-1	TRBJ2-7	once	TGCGCCAGCAGCCAAGAAGGCAGACCCTACGAGCAGTACTTC	CASSQEGRPYEQYF
-	TRBV11-1	TRBJ2-5	once	TGTGCCAGCAAGGCGGGGTATCGGGAGACCCAGTACTTC	CASKAGYRETQYF
-	TRBV6-5	TRBJ2-3	-	TGTGCCAGCAGTAGGACCCCAGGAGATACGCAGTATTTT	CASSRTPGDTQYF
TRBD2	TRBV9	TRBJ2-7	-	TGTGCCAGCAGCGTAGGACTAGCGGTCTACGAGCAGTACTTC	CASSVGLAVYEQYF
-	TRBV5-4	TRBJ1-2	-	TGTGCCAGCAGCTTCAAAGGGACGGATAACTATGGCTACACCTTC	CASSFKGTDNYGYTF
-	TRBV6-5	TRBJ2-1	-	TGTGCCAGCAGCCGGGTTGCGGGATATGAGCAGTTCTTC	CASSRVAGYEQFF
-	TRBV4-2	TRBJ2-7	-	TGTGCCAGCAGCCAAGAGGCCCCCCCAACCTACGAGCAGTACTTC	CASSQEAPPTYEQYF